This note documents a single T cell receptor beta chain sequence. A UMI-containing oligonucleotide was joined by 3' ligation to the TCR cDNA template. Reverse transcription used DNase-treated unsorted total RNA, aiming for roughly 1 to 1000 ng. The sample originates from a study of naive and memory T cell subsets. The CDR3 extends over 11 amino acids. V dropped 2 bases and J dropped 10 bases, with 6 bases sitting between them. Germline-derived CDR1 and CDR2 are SGHAT and FQNNGV. Ligated cDNA underwent four rounds of PCR with nested alpha and beta constant region primers and SP2. TCRdb reanalysed the 5' RACE reads using MiXCR and keeps one entry per CDR3 protein. The table records about 60,000 distinct CDR3 sequences, more than 6% of them present only once.

This clonotype was obtained from a female donor in good health. The chain is built from TRBV11-2 and TRBJ2-1; D unresolved. CDR3 bases: TGTGCCAGCAGCTTAACTTTCGAGCAGTTCTTC. Its translation is CASSLTFEQFF.